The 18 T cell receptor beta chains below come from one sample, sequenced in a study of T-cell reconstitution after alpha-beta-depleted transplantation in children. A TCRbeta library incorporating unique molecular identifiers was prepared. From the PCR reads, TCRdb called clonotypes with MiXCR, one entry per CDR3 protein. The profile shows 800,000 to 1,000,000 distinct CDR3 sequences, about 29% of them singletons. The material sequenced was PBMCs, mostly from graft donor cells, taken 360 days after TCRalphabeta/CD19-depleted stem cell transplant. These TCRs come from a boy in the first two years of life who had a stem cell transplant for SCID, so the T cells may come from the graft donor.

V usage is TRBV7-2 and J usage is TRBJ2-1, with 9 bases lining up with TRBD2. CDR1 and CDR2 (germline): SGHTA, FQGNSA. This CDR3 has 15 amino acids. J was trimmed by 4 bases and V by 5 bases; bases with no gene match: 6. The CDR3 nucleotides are TGTGCCAGCAGCATGGGACTAGCCTTGTACAATGAGCAGTTCTTC. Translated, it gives CASSMGLALYNEQFF.

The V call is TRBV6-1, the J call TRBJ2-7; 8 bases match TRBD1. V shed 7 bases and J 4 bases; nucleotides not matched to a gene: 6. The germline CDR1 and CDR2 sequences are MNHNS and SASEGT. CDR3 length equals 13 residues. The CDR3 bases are TGTGCCAGCACCTGGACAGGGAGTTACGAGCAGTACTTC. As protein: CASTWTGSYEQYF.

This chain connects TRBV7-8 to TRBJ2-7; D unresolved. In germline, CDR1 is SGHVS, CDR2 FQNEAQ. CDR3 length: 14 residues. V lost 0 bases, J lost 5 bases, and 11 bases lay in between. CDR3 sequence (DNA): TGTGCCAGCAGCTTAGCAGGGAAAGTCCACGAGCAGTACTTC. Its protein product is CASSLAGKVHEQYF. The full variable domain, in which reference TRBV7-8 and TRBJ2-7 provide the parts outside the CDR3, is GAGVSQSPRYKVAKRGQDVALRCDPISGHVSLFWYQQALGQGPEFLTYFQNEAQLDKSGLPSDRFFAERPEGSVSTLKIQRTQQEDSAVYLCASSLAGKVHEQYFGPGTRLTVT.

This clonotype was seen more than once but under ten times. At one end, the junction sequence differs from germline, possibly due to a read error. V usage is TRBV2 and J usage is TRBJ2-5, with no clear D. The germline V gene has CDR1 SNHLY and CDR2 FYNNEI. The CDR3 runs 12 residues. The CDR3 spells CASSDLGETQYF. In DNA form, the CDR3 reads TGCGCCAGCAGCGACCTAGGGGAGACCCAGTACTTC.

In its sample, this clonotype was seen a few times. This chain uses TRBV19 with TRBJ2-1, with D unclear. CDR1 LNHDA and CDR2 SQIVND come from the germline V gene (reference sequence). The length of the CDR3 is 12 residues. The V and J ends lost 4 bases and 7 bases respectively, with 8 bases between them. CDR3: CASSTPWNEQFF. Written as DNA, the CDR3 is TGTGCCAGTAGTACTCCATGGAATGAGCAGTTCTTC.

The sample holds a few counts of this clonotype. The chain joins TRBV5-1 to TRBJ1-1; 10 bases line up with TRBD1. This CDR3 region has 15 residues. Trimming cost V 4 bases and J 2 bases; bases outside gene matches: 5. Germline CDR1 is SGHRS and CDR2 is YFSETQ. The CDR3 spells CASSEDRGRNTEAFF. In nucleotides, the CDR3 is TGCGCCAGCAGCGAGGACAGGGGGAGAAACACTGAAGCTTTCTTT. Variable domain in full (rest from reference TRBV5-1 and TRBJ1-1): KAGVTQTPRYLIKTRGQQVTLSCSPISGHRSVSWYQQTPGQGLQFLFEYFSETQRNKGNFPGRFSGRQFSNSRSEMNVSTLELGDSALYLCASSEDRGRNTEAFFGQGTRLTVV.

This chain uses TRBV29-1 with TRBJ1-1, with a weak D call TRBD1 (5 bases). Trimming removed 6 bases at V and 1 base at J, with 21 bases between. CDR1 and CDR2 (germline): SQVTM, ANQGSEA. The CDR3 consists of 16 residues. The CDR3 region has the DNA TGCAGCGTAGGCGACGGTTTAAATACAGGGAACACTGAAGCTTTCTTT. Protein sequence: CSVGDGLNTGNTEAFF.

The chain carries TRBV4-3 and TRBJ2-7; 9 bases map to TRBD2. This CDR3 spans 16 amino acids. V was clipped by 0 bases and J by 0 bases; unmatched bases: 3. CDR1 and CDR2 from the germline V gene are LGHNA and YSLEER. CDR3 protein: CASSQDSSGTSYEQYF. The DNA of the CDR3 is TGCGCCAGCAGCCAAGATTCTAGCGGGACCTCCTACGAGCAGTACTTC.

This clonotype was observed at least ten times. DNA of the CDR3: TGTGCCAGCAGTTACATGGGACAGAGAAACAATGAGCAGTTCTTC. Translated: CASSYMGQRNNEQFF. The chain recombines TRBV6-2 or TRBV6-3 with TRBJ2-1, with 7 bases that match TRBD1. V was pared by 2 bases and J by 5 bases, with 6 bases of the junction left unmatched. Germline V gene lookup returns CDR1 MNHEY and CDR2 SVGEGT. This CDR3 comprises 15 residues.

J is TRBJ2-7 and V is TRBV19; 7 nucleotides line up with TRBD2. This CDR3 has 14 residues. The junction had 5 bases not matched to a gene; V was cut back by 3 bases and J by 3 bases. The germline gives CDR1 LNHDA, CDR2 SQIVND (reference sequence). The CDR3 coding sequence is TGTGCCAGTAGTATTGATGGGGGGGGCTACGAGCAGTACTTC. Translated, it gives CASSIDGGGYEQYF.

CDR3 DNA sequence: TGTGCCAGCTCACCACGGGCAGAGAACACTGAAGCTTTCTTT. Translated, it gives CASSPRAENTEAFF. V and J are TRBV18 and TRBJ1-1; D not resolved. The germline CDR1 and CDR2 sequences are KGHSH and LQKENI. The CDR3 runs to 14 residues. The V gene lost 1 base and the J gene lost 1 base, with 7 bases spanning the gap.

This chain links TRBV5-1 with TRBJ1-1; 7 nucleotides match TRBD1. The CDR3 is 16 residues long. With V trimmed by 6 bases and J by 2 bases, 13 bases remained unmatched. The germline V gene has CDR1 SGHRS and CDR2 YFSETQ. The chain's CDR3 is CASIKGGGAGNTEAFF. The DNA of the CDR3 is TGCGCCAGCATCAAAGGAGGGGGCGCCGGTAACACTGAAGCTTTCTTT.

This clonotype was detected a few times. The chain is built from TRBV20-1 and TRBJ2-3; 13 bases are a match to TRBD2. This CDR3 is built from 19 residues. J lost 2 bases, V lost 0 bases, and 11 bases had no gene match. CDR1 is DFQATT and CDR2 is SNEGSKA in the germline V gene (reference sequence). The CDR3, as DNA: TGCAGTGCTAGAGATGGTCGACTAGCGGGGGGCCCCCACACAGATACGCAGTATTTT. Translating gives CSARDGRLAGGPHTDTQYF.

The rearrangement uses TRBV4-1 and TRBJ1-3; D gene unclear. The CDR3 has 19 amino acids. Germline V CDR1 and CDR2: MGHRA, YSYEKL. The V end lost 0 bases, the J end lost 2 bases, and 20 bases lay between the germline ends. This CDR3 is CASSQDHGVFGVAGNTIYF. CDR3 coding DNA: TGCGCCAGCAGCCAAGATCATGGGGTCTTCGGGGTAGCTGGAAACACCATATATTTT.

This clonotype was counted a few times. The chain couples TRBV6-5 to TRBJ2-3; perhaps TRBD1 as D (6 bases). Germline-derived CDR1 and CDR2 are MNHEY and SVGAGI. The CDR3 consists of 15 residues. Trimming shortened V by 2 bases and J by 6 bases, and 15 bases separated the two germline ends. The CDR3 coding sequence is TGTGCCAGCAGTTACGTGCACGAAGGGGGTGATACGCAGTATTTT. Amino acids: CASSYVHEGGDTQYF.

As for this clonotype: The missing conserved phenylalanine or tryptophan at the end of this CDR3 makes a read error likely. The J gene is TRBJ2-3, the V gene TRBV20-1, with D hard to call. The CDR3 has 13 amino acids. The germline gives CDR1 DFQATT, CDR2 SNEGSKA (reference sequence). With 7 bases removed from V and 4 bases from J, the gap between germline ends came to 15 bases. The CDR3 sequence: CSVPAPGADTQYY. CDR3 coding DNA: TGCAGTGTACCAGCCCCGGGCGCAGATACGCAGTATTAT.

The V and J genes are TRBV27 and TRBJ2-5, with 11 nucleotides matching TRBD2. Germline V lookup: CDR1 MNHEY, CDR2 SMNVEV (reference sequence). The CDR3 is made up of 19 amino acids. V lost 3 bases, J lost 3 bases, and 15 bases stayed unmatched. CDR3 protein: CASSFLRASGGTLEETQYF. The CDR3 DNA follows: TGTGCCAGCAGTTTTCTGCGGGCTAGCGGGGGGACTTTGGAAGAGACCCAGTACTTC.

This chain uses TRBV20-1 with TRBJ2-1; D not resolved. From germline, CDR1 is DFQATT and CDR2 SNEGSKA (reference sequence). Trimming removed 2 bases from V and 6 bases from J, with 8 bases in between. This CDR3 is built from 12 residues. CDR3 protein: CSARFGSNEQFF. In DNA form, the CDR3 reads TGCAGTGCTAGATTTGGCTCCAATGAGCAGTTCTTC.